The 9 T cell receptor beta chains listed next were all sequenced from one sample in a study of T cell clonotyping in hematopoietic cell transplantation. Data came from immunoSEQ multiplex PCR; TCRdb stores just in-frame clones and leaves some out. The profile covers about 13,000 clones, with around nine tenths appearing a single time and over 1% taken by the ten largest. What was sequenced was peripheral blood mononuclear cells. The receptors shown here come from a man younger than 45 in good health. Some clones in this sample may be carry-over from other donors' samples.

The chain links TRBV7-6 to TRBJ1-5, with D possibly being TRBD1 (5 bases). Trimming removed 3 bases from V and 7 bases from J, with 13 bases in between. Per the germline V gene, CDR1 is SGHVS and CDR2 is FNYEAQ. The CDR3 is 14 amino acids. In DNA form, the CDR3 reads TGTGCCAGCAGCTTCCGCGGCCCAGGGCAGCCCCAGCATTTT. Translating gives CASSFRGPGQPQHF. The variable domain in full, completed from reference TRBV7-6 and TRBJ1-5, reads GAGVSQSPRYKVTKRGQDVALRCDPISGHVSLYWYRQALGQGPEFLTYFNYEAQQDKSGLPNDRFSAERPEGSISTLTIQRTEQRDSAMYRCASSFRGPGQPQHFGDGTRLSIL.

CDR3 sequence (DNA): TGTGCCAGCAGGCCCGGCGGGGGGGGCCGCGGCTACACCTTC. Protein sequence: CASRPGGGGRGYTF. This chain links TRBV2 with TRBJ1-2, with D perhaps matching TRBD1 (6 bases). V was trimmed by 6 bases and J by 8 bases, leaving 19 bases between them. Germline assignment: CDR1 SNHLY and CDR2 FYNNEI. CDR3 length: 14 amino acids. Full variable domain (missing parts from reference TRBV2 and TRBJ1-2): EPEVTQTPSHQVTQMGQEVILRCVPISNHLYFYWYRQILGQKVEFLVSFYNNEISEKSEIFDDQFSVERPDGSNFTLKIRSTKLEDSAMYFCASRPGGGGRGYTFGSGTRLTVV.

The V and J genes are TRBV6-5 and TRBJ1-1, with D possibly matching TRBD1 (5 bases). Trimming cost V 6 bases and J 11 bases, with 13 bases left between them. This CDR3 is built from 11 residues. Germline V gene data show CDR1 as MNHEY and CDR2 as SVGAGI. CDR3 region: CASRRGMMAFF. For the CDR3, the DNA is TGTGCCAGCAGGCGGGGGATGATGGCTTTCTTT.

This rearrangement joins TRBV9 to TRBJ1-1, with D maybe TRBD1 (5 bases). Trimming took 2 bases from V and 1 from J, leaving 9 bases between them. The CDR3 covers 14 residues. Germline V gives CDR1 SGDLS, CDR2 YYNGEE. This CDR3 reads CASSVEGRNTEAFF. The CDR3 nucleotides read TGTGCCAGCAGCGTTGAGGGGAGGAACACTGAAGCTTTCTTT.

The genes are TRBV10-3 and TRBJ2-3, with 13 bases that match TRBD2. Germline loops: CDR1 ENHRY, CDR2 SYGVKD. Trimming at V came to 10 bases and at J to 4 bases, leaving 5 bases not matched to a gene. The CDR3 is 14 amino acids. The CDR3 DNA reads as TGTGCCACAAGGACTAGCGGGAGCCCAGATACGCAGTATTTT. This codes for CATRTSGSPDTQYF.

The rearrangement joins TRBV15 to TRBJ1-2; 8 positions match TRBD1. Germline assignment: CDR1 LNHNV and CDR2 YYDKDF (reference sequence). J lost 4 bases, V lost 2 bases, and 9 bases had no gene match. The CDR3 has 16 amino acids. CDR3 in DNA: TGTGCCACCAGCAGACGGAGGCAGGGGGCTGGCTATGGCTACACCTTC. This sequence encodes CATSRRRQGAGYGYTF. Drawing the rest from reference TRBV15 and TRBJ1-2, the complete variable domain is DAMVIQNPRYQVTQFGKPVTLSCSQTLNHNVMYWYQQKSSQAPKLLFHYYDKDFNNEADTPDNFQSRRPNTSFCFLDIRSPGLGDTAMYLCATSRRRQGAGYGYTFGSGTRLTVV.

The chain uses TRBV2 and TRBJ2-3; 9 bases are a match to TRBD2. The CDR3 totals 15 residues. In germline, CDR1 is SNHLY, CDR2 FYNNEI. J lost 1 base, V lost 7 bases, and 6 bases had no gene match. The CDR3 nucleotides are TGTGCCAGCAAGGGCGGGGGGGCTGGCACAGATACGCAGTATTTT. It yields the protein CASKGGGAGTDTQYF.

The V and J genes are TRBV30 and TRBJ2-7; no clear D. Per the germline V gene, CDR1 is GTSNPN and CDR2 is SVGIG (reference sequence). CDR3 size: 15 residues. V gave up 0 bases and J gave up 0 bases, with 12 bases separating them. Here the CDR3 DNA reads TGTGCCTGGAGTGTAGCTGGTGCAGTCTCCTACGAGCAGTACTTC. Residues: CAWSVAGAVSYEQYF.

This CDR3 reads CASSAGGHTEAFF. The DNA of the CDR3 is TGTGCCAGCAGTGCCGGGGGCCATACTGAAGCTTTCTTT. This chain links TRBV27 with TRBJ1-1, with D perhaps matching TRBD1 (6 bases). Germline V lookup: CDR1 MNHEY, CDR2 SMNVEV (reference sequence). Trimming cost V 5 bases and J 5 bases, with 12 bases left between them. This CDR3 is 13 amino acids long.